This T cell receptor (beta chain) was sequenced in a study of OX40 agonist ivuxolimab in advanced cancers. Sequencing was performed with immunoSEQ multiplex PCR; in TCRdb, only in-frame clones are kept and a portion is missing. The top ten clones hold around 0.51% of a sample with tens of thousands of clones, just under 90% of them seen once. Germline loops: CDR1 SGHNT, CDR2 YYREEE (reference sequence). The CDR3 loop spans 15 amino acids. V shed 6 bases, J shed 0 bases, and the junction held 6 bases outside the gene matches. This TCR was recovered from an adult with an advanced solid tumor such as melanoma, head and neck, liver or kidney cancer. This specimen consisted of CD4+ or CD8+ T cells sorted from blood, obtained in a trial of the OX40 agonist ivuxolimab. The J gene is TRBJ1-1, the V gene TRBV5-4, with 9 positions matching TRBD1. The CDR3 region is CASTRTGVMNTEAFF. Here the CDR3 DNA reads TGTGCCAGCACGCGGACAGGGGTTATGAACACTGAAGCTTTCTTT.